This T cell receptor (beta chain) was retrieved from a study of blood T cell repertoires in COVID-19. Germline V CDR1 and CDR2: MDHEN, SYDVKM. This CDR3 is built from 16 residues. V dropped 2 bases and J dropped 3 bases, with 16 bases sitting between them. Profiled with immunoSEQ multiplex PCR; TCRdb holds only in-frame clones, not every one. The sample holds approximately 220,000 clones, approximately 86% seen once. Participants, about 18 to 90 years old, spanned about two dozen US areas. Cohorts were determined from participant-reported clinical history. The sample was PBMCs or T cells enriched from blood (not recorded which). This clonotype was obtained from a woman in her 40s with acute COVID-19. The chain is built from TRBV28 and TRBJ2-5; D might be TRBD2 (6 bases). The CDR3 nucleotides are TGTGCCAGCAGTTTAGAAGTCATAGGCGGGAAAGAGACCCAGTACTTC. Its translation: CASSLEVIGGKETQYF.